This TCR beta chain appears in the sequencing data of a study of blood T cells in healthy people across ages. At the level of the study: The capture of about one barcoded beta molecule per two T cells was achieved by template switching.

General study results and limits: Age brought a roughly linear fall in TCR beta diversity measured per million T cells.

The CDR3 spans 15 residues. J was trimmed by 4 bases and V by 0 bases; bases with no gene match: 3. CDR1 PRHDT and CDR2 FYEKMQ come from the germline V gene (reference sequence). Donors each provided 8 to 10 milliliters of peripheral blood. Extracted total RNA amounted to at least 5.5 micrograms for each sample. The authors ran a second PCR of 7 to 11 cycles using a sample-barcoded 5' primer and a J-beta primer mix. TCRdb re-analysed the 5' RACE reads in MiXCR, keeping a single row per CDR3 protein. The sample records 1.5 million to 2 million distinct CDR3 sequences, 49% being singletons. This clonotype was counted between two and nine times. Its antigen is unidentified.

The sequence was collected from a woman in her thirties or forties in good health. V gene TRBV13 combines with J gene TRBJ2-5; 9 nucleotides agree with TRBD1. The sequenced sample was blood. DNA for the CDR3: TGTGCCAGCAGCTTAGGGGACAGGGGCGGAGAGACCCAGTACTTC. The encoded protein is CASSLGDRGGETQYF.